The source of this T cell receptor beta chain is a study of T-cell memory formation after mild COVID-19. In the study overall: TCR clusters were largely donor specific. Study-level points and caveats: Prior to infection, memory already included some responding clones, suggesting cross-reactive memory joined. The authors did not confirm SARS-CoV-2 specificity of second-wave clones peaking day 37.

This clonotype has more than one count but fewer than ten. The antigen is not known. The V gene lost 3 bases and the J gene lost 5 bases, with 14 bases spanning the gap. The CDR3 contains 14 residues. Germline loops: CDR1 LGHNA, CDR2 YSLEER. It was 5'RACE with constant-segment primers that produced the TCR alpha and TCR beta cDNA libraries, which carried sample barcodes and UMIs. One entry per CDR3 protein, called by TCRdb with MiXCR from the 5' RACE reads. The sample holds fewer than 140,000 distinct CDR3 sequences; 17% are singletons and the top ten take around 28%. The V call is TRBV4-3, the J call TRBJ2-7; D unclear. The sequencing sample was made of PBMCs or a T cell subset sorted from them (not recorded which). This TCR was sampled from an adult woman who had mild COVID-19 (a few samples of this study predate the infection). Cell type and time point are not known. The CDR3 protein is CASSQSMPGNEQYF. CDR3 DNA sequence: TGCGCCAGCAGCCAGAGTATGCCTGGGAACGAGCAGTACTTC.